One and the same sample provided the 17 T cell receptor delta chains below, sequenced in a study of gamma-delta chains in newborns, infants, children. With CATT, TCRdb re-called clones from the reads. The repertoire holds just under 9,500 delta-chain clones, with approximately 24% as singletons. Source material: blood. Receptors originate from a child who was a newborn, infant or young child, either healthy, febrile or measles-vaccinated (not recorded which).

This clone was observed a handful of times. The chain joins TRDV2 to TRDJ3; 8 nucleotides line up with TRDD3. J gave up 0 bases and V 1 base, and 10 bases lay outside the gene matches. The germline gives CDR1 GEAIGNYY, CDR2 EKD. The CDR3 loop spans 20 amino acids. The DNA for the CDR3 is TGTGCCTGTGACACTGGGGGATTTAGAGGGGACTCCTGGGACACCCGACAGATGTTTTTC. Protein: CACDTGGFRGDSWDTRQMFF.

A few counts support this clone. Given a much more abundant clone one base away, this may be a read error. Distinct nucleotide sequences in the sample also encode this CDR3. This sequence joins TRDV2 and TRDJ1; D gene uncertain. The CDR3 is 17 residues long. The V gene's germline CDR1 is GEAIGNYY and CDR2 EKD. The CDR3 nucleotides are TGCGCCTGTGACACTGTGGGTGCGGGTACGGACACCGATAAACTCATCTTT. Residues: CACDTVGAGTDTDKLIF.

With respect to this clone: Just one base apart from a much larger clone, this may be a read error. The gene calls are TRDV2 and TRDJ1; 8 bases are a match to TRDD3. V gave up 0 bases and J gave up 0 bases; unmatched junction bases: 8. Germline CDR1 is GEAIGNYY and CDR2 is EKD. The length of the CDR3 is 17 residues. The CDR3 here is CACDTITGGPYTDKLIF. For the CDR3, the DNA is TGTGCCTGTGACACCATTACTGGGGGGCCGTACACCGATAAACTCATCTTT.

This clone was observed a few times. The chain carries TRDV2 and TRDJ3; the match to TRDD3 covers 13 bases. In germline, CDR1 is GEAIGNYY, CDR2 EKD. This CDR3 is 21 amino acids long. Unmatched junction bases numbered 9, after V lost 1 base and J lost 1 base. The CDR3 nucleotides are TGTGCCTGTGACACATTACTGGGGGATACGCAGATATCCTGGGACACCCGACAGATGTTTTTC. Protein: CACDTLLGDTQISWDTRQMFF.

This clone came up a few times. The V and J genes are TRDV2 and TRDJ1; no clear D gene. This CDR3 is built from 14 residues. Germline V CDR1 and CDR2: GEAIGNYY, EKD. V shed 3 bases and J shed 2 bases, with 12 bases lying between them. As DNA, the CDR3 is TGTGCCTGTGACGCCGTACCACAAACCGATAAACTCATCTTT. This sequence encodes CACDAVPQTDKLIF.

CDR3 sequence: CALGDTGRTGHTDKLIF. The DNA for the CDR3 is TGTGCTCTTGGGGATACTGGGAGGACGGGGCACACCGATAAACTCATCTTT. This sequence joins TRDV1 and TRDJ1; possible D gene TRDD3, 6 bases. There are 17 residues in the CDR3. Germline V gene sequence: CDR1 TSWWSYY, CDR2 QGS. V was shortened by 3 bases and J by 0 bases, with 17 bases between the two germline ends.

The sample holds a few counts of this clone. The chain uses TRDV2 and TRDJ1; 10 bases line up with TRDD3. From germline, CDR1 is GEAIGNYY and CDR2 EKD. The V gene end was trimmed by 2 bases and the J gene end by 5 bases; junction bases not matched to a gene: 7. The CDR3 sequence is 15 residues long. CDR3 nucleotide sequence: TGTGCCTGTGACATCTTGGGGGATACCCAAGATAAACTCATCTTT. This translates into CACDILGDTQDKLIF.

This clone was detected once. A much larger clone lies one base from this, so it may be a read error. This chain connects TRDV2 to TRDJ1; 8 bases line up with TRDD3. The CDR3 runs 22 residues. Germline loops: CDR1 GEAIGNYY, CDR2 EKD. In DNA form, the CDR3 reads TGTGCCAGTGACATACTCAACTCTCTGTACTGGGGGCCCGAATTGTACACCGATAAACTCATCTTT. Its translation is CASDILNSLYWGPELYTDKLIF.

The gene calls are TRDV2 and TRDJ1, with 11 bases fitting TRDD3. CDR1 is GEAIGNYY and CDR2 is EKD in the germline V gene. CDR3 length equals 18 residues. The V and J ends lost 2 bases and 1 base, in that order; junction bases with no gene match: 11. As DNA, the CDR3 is TGTGCCTGTGACATCCTACTGGGGGATAAGTTGGGCACCGATAAACTCATCTTT. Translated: CACDILLGDKLGTDKLIF.

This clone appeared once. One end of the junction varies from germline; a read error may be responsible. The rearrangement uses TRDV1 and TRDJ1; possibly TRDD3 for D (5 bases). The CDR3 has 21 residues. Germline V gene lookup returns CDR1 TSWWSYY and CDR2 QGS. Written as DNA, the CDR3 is TGTGCTATTGGGGAAACAGATCCCCCCAGAGGGCAGGAATGGGGAACCGATAACATCATCTTT. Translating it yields CAIGETDPPRGQEWGTDNIIF.

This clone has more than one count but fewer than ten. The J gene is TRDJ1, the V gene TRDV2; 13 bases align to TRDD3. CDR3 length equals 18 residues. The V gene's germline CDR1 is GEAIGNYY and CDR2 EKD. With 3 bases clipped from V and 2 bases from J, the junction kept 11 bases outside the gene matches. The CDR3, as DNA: TGTGCCTGTGACGGATTACTGGGGGATACGCGAGATACCGATAAACTCATCTTT. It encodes CACDGLLGDTRDTDKLIF.

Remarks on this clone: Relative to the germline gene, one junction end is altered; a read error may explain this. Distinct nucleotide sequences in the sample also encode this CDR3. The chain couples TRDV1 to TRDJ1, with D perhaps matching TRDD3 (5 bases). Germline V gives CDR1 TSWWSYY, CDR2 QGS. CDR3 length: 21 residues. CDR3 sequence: CALGELARIPRGILSTDKLIF. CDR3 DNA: TGTGCTCTTGGAGAACTAGCGCGGATCCCGAGGGGAATACTTTCCACCGATAAACTCATCTTT.

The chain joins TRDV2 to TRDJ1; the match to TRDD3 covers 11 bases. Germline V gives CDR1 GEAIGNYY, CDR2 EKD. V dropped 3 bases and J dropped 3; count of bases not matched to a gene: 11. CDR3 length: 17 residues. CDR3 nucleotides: TGTGCCTGTGACTTACTGGGGGATATGGTGTACCCCGATAAACTCATCTTT. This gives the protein CACDLLGDMVYPDKLIF.

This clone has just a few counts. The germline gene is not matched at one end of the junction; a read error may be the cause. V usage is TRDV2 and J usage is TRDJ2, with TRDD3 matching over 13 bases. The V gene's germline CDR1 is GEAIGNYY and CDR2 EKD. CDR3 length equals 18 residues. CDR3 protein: CACGNVLGDTVLTAQLFF. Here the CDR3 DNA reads TGTGCCTGTGGCAATGTACTGGGGGATACGGTTTTGACGGCACAACTCTTCTTT.

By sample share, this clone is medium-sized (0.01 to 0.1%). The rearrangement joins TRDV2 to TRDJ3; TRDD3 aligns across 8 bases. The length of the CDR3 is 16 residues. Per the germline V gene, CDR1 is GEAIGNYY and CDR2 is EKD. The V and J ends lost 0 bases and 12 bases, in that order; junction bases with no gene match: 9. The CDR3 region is CACDTVGGSVGRQMFF. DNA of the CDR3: TGTGCCTGTGACACCGTTGGGGGATCCGTGGGCCGACAGATGTTTTTC.

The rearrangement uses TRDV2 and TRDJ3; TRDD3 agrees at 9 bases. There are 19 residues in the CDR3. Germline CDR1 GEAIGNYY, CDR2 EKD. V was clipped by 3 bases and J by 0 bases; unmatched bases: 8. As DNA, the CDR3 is TGTGCCTGTGACGCCCTGGGGGATCCGGGCTCCTGGGACACCCGACAGATGTTTTTC. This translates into CACDALGDPGSWDTRQMFF.

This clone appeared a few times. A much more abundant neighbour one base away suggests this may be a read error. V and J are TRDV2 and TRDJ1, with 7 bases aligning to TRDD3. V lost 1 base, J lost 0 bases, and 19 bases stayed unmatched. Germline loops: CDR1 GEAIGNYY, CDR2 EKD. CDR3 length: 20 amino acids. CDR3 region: CACDTLRQRAGGPYTDKLIF. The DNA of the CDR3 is TGTGCCTGTGACACGCTACGGCAACGTGCTGGGGGTCCTTACACCGATAAACTCATCTTT.